Below, one T cell receptor (beta chain) is given with its context. The record originates from a study of blood T cell repertoires in COVID-19. The overall study: Spain, Italy and the United States supplied samples that represented acute and convalescent COVID-19.

Data came from immunoSEQ multiplex PCR; TCRdb stores just in-frame clones and leaves some out. The table shows around 250,000 clones, with about 88% occurring only once. Grouping used clinical history reported by participants in a survey and questionnaire. Cohort 3 recovered donors had two negative PCRs, clearance, or symptom resolution. V shed 1 base, J shed 7 bases, and the junction held 15 bases outside the gene matches. Per germline, CDR1 MGHRA and CDR2 YSYEKL. The CDR3 length is 18 residues. The V call is TRBV4-1, the J call TRBJ2-2, with 7 bases fitting TRBD2. This receptor was obtained from a woman aged 45-65 years who had recovered from COVID-19. The material sequenced was PBMCs or T cells enriched from blood (not recorded which). The CDR3 loop reads CASSQALLRRELIGELFF. The CDR3 bases are TGCGCCAGCAGCCAAGCTCTCCTCCGGCGGGAGCTCATCGGGGAGCTGTTTTTT.